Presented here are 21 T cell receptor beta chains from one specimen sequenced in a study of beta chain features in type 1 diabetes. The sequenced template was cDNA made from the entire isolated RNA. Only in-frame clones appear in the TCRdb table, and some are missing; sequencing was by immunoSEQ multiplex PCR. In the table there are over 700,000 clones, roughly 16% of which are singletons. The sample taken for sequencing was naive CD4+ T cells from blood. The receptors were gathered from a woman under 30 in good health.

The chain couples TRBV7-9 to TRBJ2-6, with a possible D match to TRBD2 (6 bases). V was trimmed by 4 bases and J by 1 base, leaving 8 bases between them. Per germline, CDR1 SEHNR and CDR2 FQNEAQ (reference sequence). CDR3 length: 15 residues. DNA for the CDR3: TGTGCCAGCAGCTCCCGGGAGTCTGGGGCCAACGTCCTGACTTTC. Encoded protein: CASSSRESGANVLTF.

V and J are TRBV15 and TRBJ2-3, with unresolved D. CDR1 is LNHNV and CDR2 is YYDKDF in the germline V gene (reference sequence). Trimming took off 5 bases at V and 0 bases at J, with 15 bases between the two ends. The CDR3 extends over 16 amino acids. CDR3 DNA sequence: TGTGCCACCAGCGGCCTACTCGACCCTAGCACAGATACGCAGTATTTT. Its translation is CATSGLLDPSTDTQYF.

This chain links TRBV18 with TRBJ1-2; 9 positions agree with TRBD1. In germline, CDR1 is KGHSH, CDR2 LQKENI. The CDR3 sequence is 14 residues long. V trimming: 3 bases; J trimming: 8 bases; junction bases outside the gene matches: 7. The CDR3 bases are TGTGCCAGCTCACCGGGCCGGACAGGGGAGGGCTACACCTTC. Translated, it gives CASSPGRTGEGYTF. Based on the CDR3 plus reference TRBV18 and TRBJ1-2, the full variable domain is NAGVMQNPRHLVRRRGQEARLRCSPMKGHSHVYWYRQLPEEGLKFMVYLQKENIIDESGMPKERFSAEFPKEGPSILRIQQVVRGDSAAYFCASSPGRTGEGYTFGSGTRLTVV.

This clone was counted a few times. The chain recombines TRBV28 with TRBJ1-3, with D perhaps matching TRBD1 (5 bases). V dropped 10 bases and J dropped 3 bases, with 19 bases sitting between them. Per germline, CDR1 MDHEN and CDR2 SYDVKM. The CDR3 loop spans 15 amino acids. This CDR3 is CAIGAGNSRGNTIYF. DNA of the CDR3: TGTGCCATCGGGGCAGGGAATTCACGTGGAAACACCATATATTTT.

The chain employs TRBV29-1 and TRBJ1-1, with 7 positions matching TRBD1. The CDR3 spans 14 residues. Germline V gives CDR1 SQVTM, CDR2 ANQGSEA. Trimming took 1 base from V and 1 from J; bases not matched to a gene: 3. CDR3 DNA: TGCAGCGTTGAAGTGGCAGGGGGGAACACTGAAGCTTTCTTT. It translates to CSVEVAGGNTEAFF. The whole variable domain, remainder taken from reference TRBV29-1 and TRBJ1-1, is SAVISQKPSRDICQRGTSLTIQCQVDSQVTMMFWYRQQPGQSLTLIATANQGSEATYESGFVIDKFPISRPNLTFSTLTVSNMSPEDSSIYLCSVEVAGGNTEAFFGQGTRLTVV.

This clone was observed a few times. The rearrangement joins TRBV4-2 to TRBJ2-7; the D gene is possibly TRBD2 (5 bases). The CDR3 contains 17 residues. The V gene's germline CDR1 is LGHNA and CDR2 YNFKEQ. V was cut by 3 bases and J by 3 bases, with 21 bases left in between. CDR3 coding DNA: TGTGCCAGCAGCCATATTAACAAGGCTAGCCCATACTACGAGCAGTACTTC. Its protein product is CASSHINKASPYYEQYF.

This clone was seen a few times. Here the CDR3 reads CAISDWEKQFF. CDR3 nucleotides: TGTGCCATCAGTGATTGGGAGAAGCAGTTCTTC. The chain recombines TRBV10-3 with TRBJ2-1, with D possibly TRBD2 on 5 matching bases. Germline CDR1 reads ENHRY; CDR2 reads SYGVKD. This CDR3 region has 11 residues. Trimming removed 3 bases at V and 11 bases at J, with 8 bases between.

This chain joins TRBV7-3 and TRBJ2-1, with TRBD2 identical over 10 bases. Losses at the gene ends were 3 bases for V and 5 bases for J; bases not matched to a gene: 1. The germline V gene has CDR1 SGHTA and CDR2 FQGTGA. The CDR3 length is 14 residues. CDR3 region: CASSFLAGDNEQFF. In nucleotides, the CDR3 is TGTGCCAGCAGCTTTCTAGCGGGAGACAATGAGCAGTTCTTC.

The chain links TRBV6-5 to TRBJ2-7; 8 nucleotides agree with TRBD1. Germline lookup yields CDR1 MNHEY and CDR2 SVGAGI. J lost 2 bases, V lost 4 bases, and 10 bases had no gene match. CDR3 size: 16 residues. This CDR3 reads CASSSVSQGATYEQYF. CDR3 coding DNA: TGTGCCAGCAGTTCTGTATCCCAGGGGGCCACCTACGAGCAGTACTTC.

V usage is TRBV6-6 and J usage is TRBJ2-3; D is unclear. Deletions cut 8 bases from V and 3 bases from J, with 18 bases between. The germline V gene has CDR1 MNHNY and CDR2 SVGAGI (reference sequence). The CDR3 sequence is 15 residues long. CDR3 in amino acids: CASRVSPIGTDTQYF. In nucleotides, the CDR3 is TGTGCCAGCCGTGTTAGCCCTATAGGGACAGATACGCAGTATTTT.

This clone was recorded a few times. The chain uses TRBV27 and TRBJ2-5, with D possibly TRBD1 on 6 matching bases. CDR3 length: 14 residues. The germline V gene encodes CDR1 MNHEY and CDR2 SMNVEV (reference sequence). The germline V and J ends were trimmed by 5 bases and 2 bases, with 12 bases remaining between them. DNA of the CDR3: TGTGCCAGCAGTCGAAGGGACAATCAAGAGACCCAGTACTTC. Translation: CASSRRDNQETQYF.

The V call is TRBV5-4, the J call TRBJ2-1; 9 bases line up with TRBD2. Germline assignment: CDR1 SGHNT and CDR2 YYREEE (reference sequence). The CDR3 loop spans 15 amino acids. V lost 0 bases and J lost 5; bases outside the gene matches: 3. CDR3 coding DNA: TGTGCCAGCAGCTTGGGAGTAGCGGGAGACAATGAGCAGTTCTTC. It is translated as CASSLGVAGDNEQFF.

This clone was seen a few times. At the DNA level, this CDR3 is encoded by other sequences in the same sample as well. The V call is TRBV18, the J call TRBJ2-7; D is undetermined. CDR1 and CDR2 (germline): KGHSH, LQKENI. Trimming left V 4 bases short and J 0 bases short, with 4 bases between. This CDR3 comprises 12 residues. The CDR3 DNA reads TGTGCCAGCTCACTCGACTCCTACGAGCAGTACTTC. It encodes CASSLDSYEQYF.

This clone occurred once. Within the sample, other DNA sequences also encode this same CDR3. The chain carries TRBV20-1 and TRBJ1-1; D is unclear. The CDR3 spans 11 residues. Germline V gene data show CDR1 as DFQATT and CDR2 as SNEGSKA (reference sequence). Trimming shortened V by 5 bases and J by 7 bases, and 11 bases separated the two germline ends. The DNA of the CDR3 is TGCAGTGCTCGTGATTGGGGTGAAGCTTTCTTT. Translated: CSARDWGEAFF.

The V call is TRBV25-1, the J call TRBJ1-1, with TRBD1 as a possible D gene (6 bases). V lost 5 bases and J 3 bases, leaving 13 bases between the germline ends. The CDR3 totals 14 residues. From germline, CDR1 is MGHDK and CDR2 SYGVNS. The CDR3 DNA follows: TGTGCCAGCAGTCTGGACAGCCCATACACTGAAGCTTTCTTT. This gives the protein CASSLDSPYTEAFF.

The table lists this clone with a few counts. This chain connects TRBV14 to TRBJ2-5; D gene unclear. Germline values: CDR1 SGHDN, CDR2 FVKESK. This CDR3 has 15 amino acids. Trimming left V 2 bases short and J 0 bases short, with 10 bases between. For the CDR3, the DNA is TGTGCCAGCAGCCAAAAGTTGGGGTACCAAGAGACCCAGTACTTC. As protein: CASSQKLGYQETQYF.

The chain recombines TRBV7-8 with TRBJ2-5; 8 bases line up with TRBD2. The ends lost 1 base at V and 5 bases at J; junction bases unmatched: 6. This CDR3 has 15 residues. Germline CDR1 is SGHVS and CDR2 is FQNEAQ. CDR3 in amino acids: CASSLVRGGWETQYF. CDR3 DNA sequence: TGTGCCAGCAGCTTAGTGCGCGGGGGGTGGGAGACCCAGTACTTC. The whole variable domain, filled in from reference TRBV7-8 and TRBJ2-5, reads GAGVSQSPRYKVAKRGQDVALRCDPISGHVSLFWYQQALGQGPEFLTYFQNEAQLDKSGLPSDRFFAERPEGSVSTLKIQRTQQEDSAVYLCASSLVRGGWETQYFGPGTRLLVL.

The CDR3 spells CASSLIRGSNYGYTF. The CDR3 DNA reads TGTGCCAGCAGCTTAATCAGGGGATCTAACTATGGCTACACCTTC. The chain employs TRBV7-2 and TRBJ1-2, with a possible D match to TRBD1 (6 bases). The CDR3 runs 15 residues. Germline CDR1 reads SGHTA; CDR2 reads FQGNSA. The V gene lost 2 bases and the J gene lost 0 bases, with 10 bases spanning the gap.

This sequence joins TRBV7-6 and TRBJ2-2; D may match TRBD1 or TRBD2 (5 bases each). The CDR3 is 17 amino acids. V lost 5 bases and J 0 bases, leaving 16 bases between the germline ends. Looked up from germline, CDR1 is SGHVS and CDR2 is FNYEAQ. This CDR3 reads CASSPYMGVTNTGELFF. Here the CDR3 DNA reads TGTGCCAGCAGCCCATACATGGGGGTGACGAACACCGGGGAGCTGTTTTTT.

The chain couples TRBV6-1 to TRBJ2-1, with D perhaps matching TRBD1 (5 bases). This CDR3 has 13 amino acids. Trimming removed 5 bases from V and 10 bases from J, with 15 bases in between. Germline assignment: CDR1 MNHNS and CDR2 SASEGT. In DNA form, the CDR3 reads TGTGCCAGCAGTACCCAGGGCGTTGGGGAGCAGTTCTTC. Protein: CASSTQGVGEQFF.

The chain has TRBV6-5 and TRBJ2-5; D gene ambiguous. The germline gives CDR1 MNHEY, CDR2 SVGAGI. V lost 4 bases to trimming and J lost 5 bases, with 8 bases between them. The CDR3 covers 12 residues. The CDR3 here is CASSSLGETQYF. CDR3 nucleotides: TGTGCCAGCAGTTCGCTCGGCGAGACCCAGTACTTC.